These 13 T cell receptor beta chains originate from one sample sequenced in a study of T cells in Graves' hyperthyroidism and ophthalmopathy. RNA transcripts yielded amplified TCR beta CDR3 regions. HTBI primers were employed in a first-round RT-PCR of the TCR CDR3. Using its own MiXCR run on the multiplex PCR reads, TCRdb lists one record per CDR3 protein. The table lists 400,000 to 550,000 distinct CDR3 sequences, about an eighth of them singletons, with 15% to 20% in the top ten. Material for sequencing was blood. These receptors were obtained from a young woman with Graves' hyperthyroidism.

This chain links TRBV12-5 with TRBJ1-1; possibly TRBD1 for D (5 bases). Looked up from germline, CDR1 is LGHNT and CDR2 is FRNRAP. The CDR3 runs to 13 residues. Deletions cut 10 bases from V and 4 bases from J, with 16 bases between. For the CDR3, the DNA is TGTGCTACCACCTGGGGGGGGAGCACTGAAGCTTTCTTT. Its translation: CATTWGGSTEAFF.

As regards this clonotype: The conserved phenylalanine or tryptophan is not found at the CDR3 terminus, so this likely reflects a read error. This rearrangement joins TRBV18 to TRBJ2-7; a weak D match, TRBD2 (6 bases). This CDR3 region has 12 residues. In germline, CDR1 is KGHSH, CDR2 LQKENI. Trimming removed 3 bases from V and 6 bases from J, with 9 bases in between. The CDR3 reads CASSPDGGEQYA. CDR3 bases: TGTGCCAGCTCACCCGACGGGGGCGAGCAGTACGCC.

At least ten counts were recorded for this clonotype. This chain connects TRBV30 to TRBJ1-1; D not certain. In germline, CDR1 is GTSNPN, CDR2 SVGIG (reference sequence). Between the trimmed V and J ends, which lost 3 bases and 5 bases, there was a span of 22 bases. The CDR3 length is 16 residues. The DNA for the CDR3 is TGTGCCTGGAGCCCTCCGGGGAGGGCTTCGGAAACTGAAGCTTTCTTT. Its protein is CAWSPPGRASETEAFF.

The chain recombines TRBV5-1 with TRBJ1-1, with D unclear. This CDR3 region has 13 residues. Germline assignment: CDR1 SGHRS and CDR2 YFSETQ. Trimming removed 5 bases from V and 2 bases from J, with 10 bases in between. The CDR3 loop reads CASRSPGNTEAFF. The CDR3 nucleotides are TGCGCCAGCAGGAGCCCAGGAAACACTGAAGCTTTCTTT.

The chain carries TRBV11-3 and TRBJ2-7; the D gene could be TRBD1 or TRBD2 (5 bases each). This CDR3 has 14 residues. CDR1 and CDR2 (germline): SGHNT, YENEEA. V lost 3 bases to trimming and J lost 0 bases, with 9 bases between them. The chain's CDR3 is CASSFPGLSYEQYF. The DNA for the CDR3 is TGTGCCAGCAGCTTCCCGGGGCTCTCCTACGAGCAGTACTTC. The full variable domain, in which reference TRBV11-3 and TRBJ2-7 provide the parts outside the CDR3, is EAGVVQSPRYKIIEKKQPVAFWCNPISGHNTLYWYLQNLGQGPELLIRYENEEAVDDSQLPKDRFSAERLKGVDSTLKIQPAELGDSAVYLCASSFPGLSYEQYFGPGTRLTVT.

V is TRBV6-1 and J is TRBJ2-2, with D tentatively TRBD2 (6 bases). V lost 6 bases to trimming and J lost 4 bases, with 15 bases between them. Germline loops: CDR1 MNHNS, CDR2 SASEGT. CDR3 length: 15 residues. The CDR3 reads CASRGGWGLTGELFF. The CDR3 region has the DNA TGTGCCAGCAGGGGGGGTTGGGGCCTCACCGGGGAGCTGTTTTTT.

As for this clonotype: One base away lies a much larger clone, so this may be a sequencing read error. The chain combines TRBV20-1 with TRBJ2-7; D is undetermined. Between the trimmed V and J ends, which lost 3 bases and 6 bases, there was a span of 12 bases. This CDR3 has 12 amino acids. From germline, CDR1 is DFQATT and CDR2 SNEGSKA (reference sequence). In nucleotides, the CDR3 is TGCAGTGCTAGTCCGCAAGCCTGCGAGCAGTACTTC. It is translated as CSASPQACEQYF.

The chain combines TRBV7-8 with TRBJ2-1; the D is unclear. The CDR3 sequence is 15 residues long. In germline, CDR1 is SGHVS, CDR2 FQNEAQ. The germline V and J ends were trimmed by 0 bases and 5 bases, with 11 bases remaining between them. Here the CDR3 reads CASSLAADGHNEQFF. CDR3 DNA sequence: TGTGCCAGCAGCTTAGCGGCTGACGGGCACAATGAGCAGTTCTTC.

This chain connects TRBV5-1 to TRBJ1-5, with 7 bases lining up with TRBD1. Losses at the gene ends were 0 bases for V and 1 base for J; bases not matched to a gene: 7. From germline, CDR1 is SGHRS and CDR2 YFSETQ. The CDR3 is 17 amino acids. CDR3 in amino acids: CASSLDGTEPSNQPQHF. CDR3 nucleotides: TGCGCCAGCAGCTTGGATGGGACAGAGCCAAGCAATCAGCCCCAGCATTTT.

The table lists this clonotype with a count of one. The chain couples TRBV7-9 to TRBJ2-1, with D hard to call. Trimming removed 7 bases from V and 3 bases from J, with 13 bases in between. Germline CDR1 reads SEHNR; CDR2 reads FQNEAQ (reference sequence). The CDR3 consists of 14 residues. The DNA for the CDR3 is TGTGCCAGCAAAATAGATTTAAGCTACAATGAGCAGTTCTTC. This translates into CASKIDLSYNEQFF.

This clonotype has just a few counts. The chain combines TRBV3-1 with TRBJ2-3; TRBD2 matches 8 bases. This CDR3 region has 11 residues. CDR1 and CDR2 (germline): LGHDT, YNNKEL (reference sequence). The CDR3 nucleotides are TGTGCAAGCGGGGCGGGAGGTACGCAGTATTTT. It specifies CASGAGGTQYF.

This clonotype has more than one count but fewer than ten. V usage is TRBV15 and J usage is TRBJ2-2; TRBD1 aligns across 10 bases. Trimming took 1 base from V and 0 from J; bases not matched to a gene: 8. The CDR3 loop spans 19 amino acids. The germline V gene encodes CDR1 LNHNV and CDR2 YYDKDF (reference sequence). The chain's CDR3 is CATSRVGGQGSSNTGELFF. In nucleotides, the CDR3 is TGTGCCACCAGCAGAGTAGGGGGACAGGGGAGCTCGAACACCGGGGAGCTGTTTTTT.

The chain links TRBV10-3 to TRBJ2-1; TRBD2 aligns across 11 bases. Per germline, CDR1 ENHRY and CDR2 SYGVKD. The ends lost 6 bases at V and 3 bases at J; junction bases unmatched: 7. The CDR3 extends over 16 amino acids. The CDR3 loop reads CAISSGTSGLYNEQFF. CDR3 bases: TGTGCCATCAGCTCCGGGACTAGCGGCCTCTACAATGAGCAGTTCTTC.